The clone carrying this T cell receptor beta chain was detected ten times or more. The source of the sample is a study of T cells after yellow fever vaccination. V lost 5 bases and J 10 bases, leaving 12 bases between the germline ends. CDR1 is SNHLY and CDR2 is FYNNEI in the germline V gene. The CDR3 covers 13 residues. TCRdb reanalysed the 5' RACE reads using MiXCR and keeps one entry per CDR3 protein. The data hold 110,000 or so distinct CDR3 sequences, with around 7.2% observed a single time. The starting material was CD4+ T cells sorted from PBMCs, obtained roughly seven weeks after the first yellow fever vaccination. The sequence was collected from a man younger than 35 who received the YFV17D yellow fever vaccine. This chain joins TRBV2 and TRBJ1-6; D ambiguous. CDR3 bases: TGTGCCAGCAGTCCCTGGGAACAATCACCCCTCCACTTT. It translates to CASSPWEQSPLHF.